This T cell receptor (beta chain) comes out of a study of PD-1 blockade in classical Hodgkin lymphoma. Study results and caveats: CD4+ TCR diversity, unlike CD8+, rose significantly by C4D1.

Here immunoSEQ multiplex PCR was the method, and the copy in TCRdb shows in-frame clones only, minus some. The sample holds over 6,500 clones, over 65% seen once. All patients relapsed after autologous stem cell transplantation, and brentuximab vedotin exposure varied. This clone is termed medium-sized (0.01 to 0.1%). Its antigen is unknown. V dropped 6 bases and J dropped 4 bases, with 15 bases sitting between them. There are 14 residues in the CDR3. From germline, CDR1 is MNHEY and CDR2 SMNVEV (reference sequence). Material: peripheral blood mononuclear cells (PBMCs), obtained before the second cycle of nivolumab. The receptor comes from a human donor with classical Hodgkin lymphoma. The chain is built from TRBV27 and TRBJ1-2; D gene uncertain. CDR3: CASSLDPRSYGYTF. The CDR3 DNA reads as TGTGCCAGCAGCTTGGACCCTCGGTCCTATGGCTACACCTTC.